What follows are 17 T cell receptor beta chains derived from one specimen sequenced in a study of graft-versus-host responses after intestinal transplantation. Some clones are missing from TCRdb's copy, which holds only in-frame ones; the method was immunoSEQ multiplex PCR. The table records more than 70,000 clones, 85% to 95% of them present only once. Antigens of these TCRs are unknown. Sequenced here: unstimulated CD8+ T cells sorted from spleen or lymph node cells, sampled before transplant. The receptors come from a human donor who was the organ donor for an intestinal transplant.

The rearrangement links TRBV4-2 to TRBJ1-1; D uncertain. The V gene's germline CDR1 is LGHNA and CDR2 YNFKEQ. V gave up 2 bases and J gave up 0 bases, with 4 bases separating them. This CDR3 is 13 amino acids long. The CDR3 here is CASSQLVNTEAFF. The DNA for the CDR3 is TGTGCCAGCAGCCAATTAGTGAACACTGAAGCTTTCTTT.

The chain has TRBV5-3 and TRBJ2-5, with 12 bases lining up with TRBD2. TRBV5-3 belongs to the ORF category, with a function that is uncertain. V shed 4 bases, J shed 5 bases, and the junction held 6 bases outside the gene matches. There are 15 residues in the CDR3. The CDR3 here is CARSPTLAGGETQYF. The CDR3 DNA is TGTGCCAGAAGCCCCACCCTAGCGGGGGGGGAGACCCAGTACTTC.

The CDR3 region has the DNA TGTGCCAGTCAAATCGACAGGGAAGAGACCCAGTACTTC. Translation gives CASQIDREETQYF. This chain uses TRBV11-1 with TRBJ2-5, with 7 bases aligning to TRBD1. The junction had 7 bases not matched to a gene; V was cut back by 9 bases and J by 3 bases. Germline V lookup: CDR1 SGHAT, CDR2 FQDESV (reference sequence). This CDR3 comprises 13 residues. The variable domain in full, with the rest retrieved from reference TRBV11-1 and TRBJ2-5, is EAEVAQSPRYKITEKSQAVAFWCDPISGHATLYWYRQILGQGPELLVQFQDESVVDDSQLPKDRFSAERLKGVDSTLKIQPAELGDSAMYLCASQIDREETQYFGPGTRLLVL.

The J gene is TRBJ1-1, the V gene TRBV29-1, with 10 bases aligning to TRBD1. The CDR3 totals 15 residues. Germline CDR1 is SQVTM and CDR2 is ANQGSEA. The ends lost 3 bases at V and 3 bases at J; junction bases unmatched: 7. The CDR3 reads CSVDSRTGGDTEAFF. For the CDR3, the DNA is TGCAGCGTTGACTCCCGGACAGGGGGGGACACTGAAGCTTTCTTT.

This clone came up a few times. The chain is built from TRBV9 and TRBJ1-3, with D possibly being TRBD1 (5 bases). Germline values: CDR1 SGDLS, CDR2 YYNGEE. This CDR3 has 16 residues. V was shortened by 4 bases and J by 4 bases, with 18 bases between the two germline ends. CDR3 protein: CASSSMGGTDGNTIYF. DNA for the CDR3: TGTGCCAGCAGCTCCATGGGGGGGACGGACGGAAACACCATATATTTT.

The rearrangement links TRBV5-5 to TRBJ2-6; 8 bases fit TRBD1. This CDR3 spans 17 amino acids. The germline V gene encodes CDR1 SGHKS and CDR2 YYEKEE (reference sequence). V dropped 6 bases and J dropped 0; count of bases not matched to a gene: 8. CDR3 sequence (DNA): TGTGCCAGCACGGACAGGGCGGTTCCCTCTGGGGCCAACGTCCTGACTTTC. It translates to CASTDRAVPSGANVLTF.

This chain uses TRBV28 with TRBJ1-6, with a weak D call TRBD1 (5 bases). V lost 1 base, J lost 6 bases, and 10 bases lay in between. Germline V gives CDR1 MDHEN, CDR2 SYDVKM. The CDR3 is 15 residues long. The CDR3 DNA is TGTGCCAGCAGTTTATCGCAGGGTTCTAATTCACCCCTCCACTTT. Translating it yields CASSLSQGSNSPLHF. The whole variable domain, filled in from reference TRBV28 and TRBJ1-6, reads DVKVTQSSRYLVKRTGEKVFLECVQDMDHENMFWYRQDPGLGLRLIYFSYDVKMKEKGDIPEGYSVSREKKERFSLILESASTNQTSMYLCASSLSQGSNSPLHFGNGTRLTVT.

The CDR3 bases are TGTGCCAGCAGCCCCCTAATGGATCAGCCCCAGCATTTT. Protein product: CASSPLMDQPQHF. This chain uses TRBV27 with TRBJ1-5; no definite D call. V lost 6 bases and J lost 5, with 11 bases in between. CDR3 size: 13 residues. Looked up from germline, CDR1 is MNHEY and CDR2 is SMNVEV (reference sequence).

J is TRBJ1-1 and V is TRBV15, with 8 bases fitting TRBD1. With 5 bases clipped from V and 4 bases from J, the junction kept 6 bases outside the gene matches. From germline, CDR1 is LNHNV and CDR2 YYDKDF (reference sequence). The CDR3 covers 14 residues. CDR3 sequence reads: CATSRDRSSTEAFF. CDR3 nucleotide sequence: TGTGCCACCAGCCGGGACAGGTCGAGCACTGAAGCTTTCTTT.

Note on this clone: An end of the junction differs from the germline gene, which may be a read error. The rearrangement uses TRBV7-9 and TRBJ2-7; TRBD1 matches 7 bases. This CDR3 region has 12 residues. CDR1 is SEHNR and CDR2 is FQNEAQ in the germline V gene (reference sequence). CDR3 nucleotide sequence: TGTGCCAGCAGCTTAGCGTTAGAGGGGGCGGACTTC. Encoded protein: CASSLALEGADF.

This rearrangement joins TRBV9 to TRBJ2-5, with D tentatively TRBD2 (5 bases). The germline V and J ends were trimmed by 0 bases and 4 bases, with 10 bases remaining between them. The CDR3 spans 14 residues. CDR1 is SGDLS and CDR2 is YYNGEE in the germline V gene. CDR3 nucleotides: TGTGCCAGCAGCGTAGGTCCGAGGGTAGAGACCCAGTACTTC. As protein: CASSVGPRVETQYF.

The rearrangement uses TRBV7-9 and TRBJ1-2; D uncertain. The germline V gene encodes CDR1 SEHNR and CDR2 FQNEAQ (reference sequence). V lost 4 bases to trimming and J lost 7 bases, with 16 bases between them. The CDR3 totals 14 residues. The CDR3 DNA follows: TGTGCCAGCAGCTCCCTTCACGGTCCCGCTGGCTACACCTTC. Encoded protein: CASSSLHGPAGYTF.

The table lists this clone with a count of one. The gene calls are TRBV5-6 and TRBJ1-1; a weak D match, TRBD1 (6 bases). With 4 bases removed from V and 0 bases from J, the gap between germline ends came to 10 bases. The CDR3 sequence is 14 residues long. Per germline, CDR1 SGHDT and CDR2 YYEEEE. The CDR3 region is CASSRDIMNTEAFF. CDR3 coding DNA: TGTGCCAGCAGCCGGGACATCATGAACACTGAAGCTTTCTTT. Drawing the rest from reference TRBV5-6 and TRBJ1-1, the complete variable domain is DAGVTQSPTHLIKTRGQQVTLRCSPKSGHDTVSWYQQALGQGPQFIFQYYEEEERQRGNFPDRFSGHQFPNYSSELNVNALLLGDSALYLCASSRDIMNTEAFFGQGTRLTVV.

The genes are TRBV19 and TRBJ2-5, with TRBD1 identical over 7 bases. The closer fit of TRBJ2-7 to the DNA end suggests the J call may be wrong. The germline gives CDR1 LNHDA, CDR2 SQIVND (reference sequence). The CDR3 loop spans 14 amino acids. Here the CDR3 reads CASSPGGASYEQYF. The CDR3 nucleotides read TGTGCCAGTAGCCCAGGGGGTGCGTCCTACGAGCAGTACTTC.

The rearrangement links TRBV4-1 to TRBJ2-3; 8 bases are shared with TRBD1. CDR1 is MGHRA, CDR2 YSYEKL, per germline. The CDR3 loop spans 15 amino acids. V dropped 1 base and J dropped 3; count of bases not matched to a gene: 3. The CDR3 loop is CASSQGGQGTDTQYF. The CDR3 DNA follows: TGCGCCAGCAGCCAAGGAGGACAGGGAACAGATACGCAGTATTTT.

In this sample, this clone turned up once. The CDR3 spells CASSLGQGTYEQYF. The CDR3, as DNA: TGTGCCAGCAGCTTGGGACAGGGGACCTACGAGCAGTACTTC. The chain links TRBV7-3 to TRBJ2-7, with TRBD1 matching over 10 bases. With 3 bases clipped from V and 2 bases from J, the junction kept 1 base outside the gene matches. The CDR3 covers 14 residues. Germline V gives CDR1 SGHTA, CDR2 FQGTGA.

The chain carries TRBV10-3 and TRBJ2-3; D unclear. Germline V lookup: CDR1 ENHRY, CDR2 SYGVKD. Trimming took off 0 bases at V and 1 base at J, with 14 bases between the two ends. The CDR3 has 17 residues. This CDR3 is CAISESFPHLGTDTQYF. DNA for the CDR3: TGTGCCATCAGTGAGTCTTTCCCTCACTTAGGCACAGATACGCAGTATTTT.